This T cell receptor beta chain was identified during a study of OX40 agonist ivuxolimab in advanced cancers. Per the germline V gene, CDR1 is MDHEN and CDR2 is SYDVKM. The CDR3 spans 14 residues. The germline V and J ends were trimmed by 2 bases and 2 bases, with 10 bases remaining between them. Only in-frame clones appear in the TCRdb table, and some are missing; sequencing was by immunoSEQ multiplex PCR. Counted here are some 100,000 clones, 70% to 90% occurring once; the ten biggest clones make up 0.79%. V usage is TRBV28 and J usage is TRBJ2-7; a possible D gene is TRBD1 (5 bases). Sequencing used CD4+ or CD8+ T cells sorted from blood, obtained in a trial of the OX40 agonist ivuxolimab. The sequence derives from an adult with an advanced solid tumor such as melanoma, head and neck, liver or kidney cancer. The CDR3 nucleotides read TGTGCCAGCAGTTTACGGTCAGGGCCCTACGAGCAGTACTTC. Its protein product is CASSLRSGPYEQYF.